A few counts support the clone carrying this T cell receptor (beta chain). Treatment defined: randomized to nivolumab then ipilimumab (arm A) or the reverse (arm B). Live CD3+CD8+ CD19− CD56− cells were sorted from PBMCs. The data derive from a study of sequential checkpoint blockade in melanoma. The protocol was immunoSEQ multiplex PCR, while the TCRdb copy is restricted to in-frame clones and leaves out a portion. The table shows some 14,000 clones, with 70% to 80% occurring only once. Trimming removed 0 bases from V and 4 bases from J, with 13 bases in between. The CDR3 runs to 15 residues. Germline assignment: CDR1 SGDLS and CDR2 YYNGEE.

Source: CD8+ T cells sorted from blood (inferred from file names), taken from a patient given nivolumab and ipilimumab in sequence. This clonotype originated in a human patient with melanoma. Some clones in this sample may be carry-over from other donors' samples. This chain links TRBV9 with TRBJ1-2; the D is unclear. CDR3 DNA sequence: TGTGCCAGCAGCGTAGAGGAGAGGGAAGGCTATGGCTACACCTTC. Translated, it gives CASSVEEREGYGYTF.